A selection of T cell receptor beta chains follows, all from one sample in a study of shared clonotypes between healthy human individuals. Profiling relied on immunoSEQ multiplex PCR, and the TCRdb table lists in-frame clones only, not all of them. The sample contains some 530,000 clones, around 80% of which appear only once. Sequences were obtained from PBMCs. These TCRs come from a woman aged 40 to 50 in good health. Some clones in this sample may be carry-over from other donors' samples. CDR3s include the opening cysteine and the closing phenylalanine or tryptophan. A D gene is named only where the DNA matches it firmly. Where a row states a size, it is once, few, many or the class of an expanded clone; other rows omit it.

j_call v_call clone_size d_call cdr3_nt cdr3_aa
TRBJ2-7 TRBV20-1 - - TGCAGTGTACGGACAGTTTACGAGCAGTACTTC CSVRTVYEQYF
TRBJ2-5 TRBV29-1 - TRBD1 TGCAGCGCCATAACAGGGGCCCAAGAGACCCAGTACTTC CSAITGAQETQYF
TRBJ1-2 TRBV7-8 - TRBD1 TGTGCCAGCGGAGCAGGGGGTTTCAACTATGGCTACACCTTC CASGAGGFNYGYTF
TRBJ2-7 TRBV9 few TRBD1 TGTGCCAGCAGCACAGGGGGCTTCGACGAGCAGTACTTC CASSTGGFDEQYF
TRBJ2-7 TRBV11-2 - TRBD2 TGTGCCAGCAGCCCAGGACTAGCGAGCTACGAGCAGTACTTC CASSPGLASYEQYF
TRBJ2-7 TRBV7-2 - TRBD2 TGTGCCAGCAGCTCCTCTAGCGGGACGAGCGAGCAGTACTTC CASSSSSGTSEQYF
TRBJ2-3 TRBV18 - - TGTGCCAGCTCACCACTTGGAGATACGCAGTATTTT CASSPLGDTQYF
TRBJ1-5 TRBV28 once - TGTGCCAGCAGTTTATCTCCAGGGAGGTCGAATCAGCCCCAGCATTTT CASSLSPGRSNQPQHF
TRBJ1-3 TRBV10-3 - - TGTGCCATCAGTGATCCGTCGGTCGTTAGCGGTGGAAACACCATATATTTT CAISDPSVVSGGNTIYF
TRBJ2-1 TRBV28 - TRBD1 TGTGCCAGCAGTTTTCTTCAGGGGGCGCGTGAGCAGTTCTTC CASSFLQGAREQFF
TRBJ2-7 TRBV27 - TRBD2 TGTGCCAGCAGTTCCTGGGGACGGCTAGGCGGGAGATACGAGCAGTACTTC CASSSWGRLGGRYEQYF
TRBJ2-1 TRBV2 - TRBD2 TGTGCCAGCCTCGGACTAGCGGGAGGGAGCTCCTACAATGAGCAGTTCTTC CASLGLAGGSSYNEQFF
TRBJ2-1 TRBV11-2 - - TGTGCCAGCAGCGATCTAGCTTCTGAGCAGTTCTTC CASSDLASEQFF
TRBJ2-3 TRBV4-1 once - TGCGCCAGCAGCCCCCCGAGAGGGGGAACAGATACGCAGTATTTT CASSPPRGGTDTQYF
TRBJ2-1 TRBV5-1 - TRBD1 TGCGCCAGCAGCCCTACAGGGGGGTCCTACAATGAGCAGTTCTTC CASSPTGGSYNEQFF
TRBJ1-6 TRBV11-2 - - TGTGCCAGCAGCTTTTTCAGGGTTTCTTCACCCCTCCACTTT CASSFFRVSSPLHF
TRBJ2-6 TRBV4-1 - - TGCGCCAGCAGCCAGCGGAAAGGGAGCTCTGGGGCCAACGTCCTGACTTTC CASSQRKGSSGANVLTF
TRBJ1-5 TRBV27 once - TGTGCCAGCAGACCCCATGAGGAGGTCAATCAGCCCCAGCATTTT CASRPHEEVNQPQHF
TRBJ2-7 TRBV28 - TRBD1 TGTGCCAGCAGTTTCCCCACCACGGACAGGGGCAGGTACGAGCAGTACTTC CASSFPTTDRGRYEQYF
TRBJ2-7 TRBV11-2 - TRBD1 TGTGCCAGCAGCGCACTCCGGACAGGCCTGGGGGAGCAGTACTTC CASSALRTGLGEQYF
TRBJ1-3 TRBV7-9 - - TGTGCCAGCAGTTCTCACGGGACGAGGGGAAACACCATATATTTT CASSSHGTRGNTIYF
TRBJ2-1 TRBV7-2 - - TGTGCCAGCAGCTTAAAAGACTACCCACGGTTCTTC CASSLKDYPRFF
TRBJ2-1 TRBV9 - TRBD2 TGTGCCAGCAGCCCTACTAGCGGGAGGGCCAACAATGAGCAGTTCTTC CASSPTSGRANNEQFF
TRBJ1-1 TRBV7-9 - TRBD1 TGTGCCAGCAGCTCGAACAGGGGGTTGACGACTGAAGCTTTCTTT CASSSNRGLTTEAFF
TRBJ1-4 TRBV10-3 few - TGTGCCATCAGTGAGAGGCAGGGTACTAATGAAAAACTGTTTTTT CAISERQGTNEKLFF
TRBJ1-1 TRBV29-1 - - TGCAGCGGCCGTTGGATGGGCACTGAAGCTTTCTTT CSGRWMGTEAFF
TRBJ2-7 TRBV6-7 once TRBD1 TGTGCCAGCAGCCGCGGACAGGGACTGCCCATCTACGAGCAGTACTTC CASSRGQGLPIYEQYF
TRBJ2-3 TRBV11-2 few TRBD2 TGTGCCAGCAGCCCGAGAATAATAGCGGGAGGGATGAATACGCAGTATTTT CASSPRIIAGGMNTQYF
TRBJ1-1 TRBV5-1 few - TGCGCCAGCAGCTCTAGTTCAGTGAACACTGAAGCTTTCTTT CASSSSSVNTEAFF
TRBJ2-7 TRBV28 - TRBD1 TGTGCCAGCAGTGCTACCCTCCGACAGGGCCTCTCCTACGAGCAGTACTTC CASSATLRQGLSYEQYF
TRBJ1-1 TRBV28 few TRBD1 TGTGCCAGCAGTTTATGGGACAGGGGGCGTGGTGAAGCTTTCTTT CASSLWDRGRGEAFF
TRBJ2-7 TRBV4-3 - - TGCGCCAGCAGCCTAGCGGGACAGGGCCCCTACGAGCAGTACTTC CASSLAGQGPYEQYF
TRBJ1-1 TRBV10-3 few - TGTGCCATCAGTGACAGGCTAGGGTACACTGAAGCTTTCTTT CAISDRLGYTEAFF
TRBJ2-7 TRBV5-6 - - TGTGCCAGCAGCTTAACTTTCTACGAGCAGTACTTC CASSLTFYEQYF
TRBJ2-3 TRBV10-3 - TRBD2 TGTGCCACCTCCCAGCGGGATTCACGAGATACGCAGTATTTT CATSQRDSRDTQYF
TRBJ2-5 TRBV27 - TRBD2 TGTGCCAGCAGTCCTCTAGCGGTATCGGAGACCCAGTACTTC CASSPLAVSETQYF
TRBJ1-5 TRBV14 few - TGTGCCAGCAGCCAAGACGGGAGTCAGCCCCAGCATTTT CASSQDGSQPQHF
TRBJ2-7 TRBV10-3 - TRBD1 TGTGCCATCAGTGAGGCAAGGGACAGGGGTTCCGAGCAGTACTTC CAISEARDRGSEQYF
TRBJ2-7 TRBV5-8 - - TGTGCCAGCAGCTTGGTAGTAGAGTACGAGCAGTACTTC CASSLVVEYEQYF
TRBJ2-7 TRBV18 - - TGTGCCAGCTCTCGCCCGGGGACCTACGAGCAGTACTTC CASSRPGTYEQYF
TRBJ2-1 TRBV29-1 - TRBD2 TGCAGCGTTGAAGATGGGGGGGAGGGTTTCCGCGATGAGCAGTTCTTC CSVEDGGEGFRDEQFF
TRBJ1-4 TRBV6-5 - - TGTGCCAGCAGTGCCGGGCTAGCGTCCGGGTTACTGTTTTTT CASSAGLASGLLFF
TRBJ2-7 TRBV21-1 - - TGTGCCAGCAGCAAAGAGACTAGTTTGCCTTCCTACGAGCAGTACTTC CASSKETSLPSYEQYF
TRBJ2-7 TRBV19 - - TGTGCCAGTAGTATCCACCCCTACGAGCAGTACTTC CASSIHPYEQYF
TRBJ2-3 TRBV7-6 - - TGTGCCAGCAGCTCCCTGGGGCAGACTAGCACAGATACGCAGTATTTT CASSSLGQTSTDTQYF
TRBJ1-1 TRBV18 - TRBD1 TGTGCCAGCTCACCACCAGACAGGGCGAACACTGAAGCTTTCTTT CASSPPDRANTEAFF
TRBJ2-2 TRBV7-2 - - TGTGCCAGCAGCTTAGTCCCCGGGGAGCTGTTTTTT CASSLVPGELFF
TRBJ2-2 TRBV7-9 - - TGTGCCACCCACTGGGCGGTCGACACCGGGGAGCTGTTTTTT CATHWAVDTGELFF
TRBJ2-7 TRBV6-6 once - TGTGCCGCCAGAGCCGGGGTCTCCTACGAGCAGTACTTC CAARAGVSYEQYF
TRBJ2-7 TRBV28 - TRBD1 TGTGCCAGCACCGCCCCTGACAGGGCCTCACACGAGCAGTACTTC CASTAPDRASHEQYF
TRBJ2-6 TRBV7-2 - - TGTGCCAGCAGCTTAGGGGAGGCTGGGGCCAACGTCCTGACTTTC CASSLGEAGANVLTF
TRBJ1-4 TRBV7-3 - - TGTGCCAGCAGCTTACGGCCCAAAAAACTGTTTTTT CASSLRPKKLFF
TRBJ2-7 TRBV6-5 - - TGTGCCAGCAGTTACGAGGGAGCAGCCACATACGAGCAGTACTTC CASSYEGAATYEQYF
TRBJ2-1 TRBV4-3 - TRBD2 TGCGCCAGCAGCCAAGGGACTAGCGGTTTCCTGAGCTCCTACAATGAGCAGTTCTTC CASSQGTSGFLSSYNEQFF